This is a list of T cell receptor beta chains from one sample in a study of blood T cell repertoires in COVID-19. Clones were read by immunoSEQ multiplex PCR, and TCRdb kept only the in-frame ones, dropping some. This table has over 200,000 clones, around 80% appearing once. The specimen sequenced was peripheral blood. The source of these receptors is a human donor in a cohort sampled during active COVID-19. Both conserved end residues are part of each CDR3. D genes are given only for firm matches. Clone size, where shown, is once, few, many, or a class for clones that have expanded.

J gene | clone size | D gene | V gene | CDR3 DNA | CDR3 protein
TRBJ2-2 | . | TRBD1 | TRBV12-3/TRBV12-4 | TGTGCCAGCAGGACAGGGCGCACCGGGGAGCTGTTTTTT | CASRTGRTGELFF
TRBJ1-1 | few | TRBD1 | TRBV19 | TGTGCCAGTAGGCGGGACAGGGATGGAACTGAAGCTTTCTTT | CASRRDRDGTEAFF
TRBJ2-7 | . | TRBD1 | TRBV7-9 | TGTGCCAGCAGCGTACGGGACAGGGGATTTACCTACGAGCAGTACTTC | CASSVRDRGFTYEQYF
TRBJ1-5 | . | TRBD1 | TRBV4-1 | TGCGCCAGCAGCTGGGACAGGGACCAGCCCCAGCATTTT | CASSWDRDQPQHF
TRBJ2-3 | . | TRBD2 | TRBV6-5 | TGTGCCAGCAGTTATTCGGGACTAGCGGCAACAGATACGCAGTATTTT | CASSYSGLAATDTQYF
TRBJ2-5 | . | . | TRBV18 | TGTGCCAGCTCACCCCTCCAAGAGACCCAGTACTTC | CASSPLQETQYF
TRBJ1-2 | once | TRBD1 | TRBV19 | TGTGCCAGTAGTATCCAAGACAGGGGCTACTATGGCTACACCTTC | CASSIQDRGYYGYTF
TRBJ2-7 | . | . | TRBV7-2 | TGTGCCAGCAGCTTAGACAGAGCCTACGAGCAGTACTTC | CASSLDRAYEQYF
TRBJ2-1 | . | TRBD2 | TRBV7-3 | TGTGCCAGCAGTTATACTAGCGGCTTCTTCAATGAGCAGTTCTTC | CASSYTSGFFNEQFF
TRBJ1-2 | few | . | TRBV4-3 | TGCGCCAGCAGCCCGCAGACAGACCCCTATGGCTACACCTTC | CASSPQTDPYGYTF
TRBJ2-6 | . | . | TRBV29-1 | TGCAGCGTTGACAACTCTGGGGCCAACGTCCTGACTTTC | CSVDNSGANVLTF
TRBJ2-1 | . | . | TRBV24-1 | TGTGCCACCAGTGATCCCCGGGGCAATGAGCAGTTCTTC | CATSDPRGNEQFF
TRBJ2-1 | . | TRBD2 | TRBV6-5 | TGTGCCAGCAGTAGGACTAGCGGGAGGGGGAATGAGCAGTTCTTC | CASSRTSGRGNEQFF
TRBJ1-5 | few | . | TRBV28 | TGTGCCAGCAGTTTGACAGGTAGAGGCCCTTCGCCCCAGCATTTT | CASSLTGRGPSPQHF
TRBJ1-1 | . | TRBD1 | TRBV7-9 | TGTGCCAGCAGCCCCACCGGGACAGGGAACACTGAAGCTTTCTTT | CASSPTGTGNTEAFF
TRBJ2-5 | . | . | TRBV11-1 | TGTGCCAGCAGCCCCGCCCCTCAGCAAGAGACCCAGTACTTC | CASSPAPQQETQYF
TRBJ2-2 | . | . | TRBV30 | TGTGCCTGGAGTGTACTACAGAACACCGGGGAGCTGTTTTTT | CAWSVLQNTGELFF
TRBJ2-1 | . | TRBD2 | TRBV7-3 | TGTGCCAGCAGCTCTTCGGGCGGGAGGGCCAGAAATGAGCAGTTCTTC | CASSSSGGRARNEQFF
TRBJ2-7 | . | TRBD2 | TRBV7-2 | TGTGCCAGCAGCTTAGGGGGACTAGCGGGAGCCACCTACGAGCAGTACTTC | CASSLGGLAGATYEQYF
TRBJ1-4 | . | . | TRBV12-5 | TGTGCTAGTGGTTTGGTAAGCAGGGAAAGAGATAATGAAAAACTGTTTTTT | CASGLVSRERDNEKLFF
TRBJ1-5 | once | TRBD1 | TRBV6-5 | TGTGCCAGCAGACCCGGGACAGCAAATCAGCCCCAGCATTTT | CASRPGTANQPQHF
TRBJ1-1 | . | . | TRBV4-2 | TGTGCCAGCAGCCAAGAAGGGAGGGTGGAAGCTTTCTTT | CASSQEGRVEAFF
TRBJ1-1 | . | . | TRBV21-1 | TGTGCCAGCAGCAAAGTTCATTGCGGGGGGGCAGGGGCGGCTTTCTTT | CASSKVHCGGAGAAFF
TRBJ2-1 | . | TRBD2 | TRBV9 | TGTGCCAGCAGCGTAGCTAACAGCGGGGGGTCCTACAATGAGCAGTTCTTC | CASSVANSGGSYNEQFF
TRBJ2-5 | . | . | TRBV7-3 | TGTGCCAGCAGCTTAGAGAGGGGGGAGACCCAGTACTTC | CASSLERGETQYF
TRBJ2-1 | . | TRBD2 | TRBV10-3 | TGTGCCATCAGTGAATCTAGCGGGAGGCTTAAGTCCTACAATGAGCAGTTCTTC | CAISESSGRLKSYNEQFF
TRBJ1-2 | . | TRBD1 | TRBV12-3/TRBV12-4 | TGTGCCAGCAGCCGGACAGGGAATGGCTACACCTTC | CASSRTGNGYTF
TRBJ2-5 | once | . | TRBV5-1 | TGCGCCAGCAATACAGGGATCCAAGAGACCCAGTACTTC | CASNTGIQETQYF
TRBJ2-1 | . | . | TRBV18 | TGTGCCAGCTCACCACCGTCTCGTCCCCCCTACAATGAGCAGTTCTTC | CASSPPSRPPYNEQFF
TRBJ1-2 | . | TRBD1 | TRBV27 | TGTGCCAGCAGTCGGCAGGGACAGGGATATGGCTACACCTTC | CASSRQGQGYGYTF
TRBJ2-5 | . | TRBD1 | TRBV24-1 | TGTGCCACCAGTGATCCCAGGACAGGGATAGGGACCCAGTACTTC | CATSDPRTGIGTQYF
TRBJ2-7 | . | TRBD2 | TRBV6-2/TRBV6-3 | TGTGCCAGCAGTTATACTAGCGGGAGCTGGGGCGAGCAGTACTTC | CASSYTSGSWGEQYF
TRBJ2-2 | once | TRBD1 | TRBV27 | TGTGCCAGCAGTTTACTACAGGGGGTCACCGGGGAGCTGTTTTTT | CASSLLQGVTGELFF
TRBJ1-5 | . | . | TRBV7-9 | TGTGCCACCCGAGCACAGGGAGGCAATCAGCCCCAGCATTTT | CATRAQGGNQPQHF
TRBJ2-3 | . | TRBD2 | TRBV19 | TGTGCCAGTAGTACTAGCGGGAGGGCAGATACGCAGTATTTT | CASSTSGRADTQYF
TRBJ1-2 | . | TRBD1 | TRBV30 | TGTGCCTGGAGTTTCACAGGGGGAGGAGGATATGGCTACACCTTC | CAWSFTGGGGYGYTF
TRBJ2-5 | . | . | TRBV28 | TGTGCCAGCAGTTTAGAGTCCGGGGGTCAGACCCAGTACTTC | CASSLESGGQTQYF
TRBJ1-1 | few | . | TRBV7-6 | TGTGCCAGCAGCTTATTCGGAAGGGAAAGGGGGACTGAAGCTTTCTTT | CASSLFGRERGTEAFF
TRBJ1-1 | . | . | TRBV2 | TGTGCCAGCAGCAAGACACCCCAAACTGAAGCTTTCTTT | CASSKTPQTEAFF
TRBJ1-5 | . | . | TRBV6-5 | TGTGCCAGCGCCCCGTTCACCCAGAATCAGCCCCAGCATTTT | CASAPFTQNQPQHF
TRBJ1-6 | once | TRBD1 | TRBV7-9 | TGTGCCAGCAGCCGCCAGACAGGGAACTCACCCCTCCACTTT | CASSRQTGNSPLHF
TRBJ1-5 | . | . | TRBV7-2 | TGTGCCAGCAGCTTAAACGGTCTCGATCAGCCCCAGCATTTT | CASSLNGLDQPQHF
TRBJ1-3 | . | . | TRBV9 | TGTGCCAGCAGCGTGGGGAGCTCTGGAAACACCATATATTTT | CASSVGSSGNTIYF
TRBJ2-2 | . | . | TRBV27 | TGTGCCAGCAGTTTCCGGGGAGGACGCGGTGGGGAGCTGTTTTTT | CASSFRGGRGGELFF
TRBJ2-7 | once | . | TRBV29-1 | TGCAGCGTTGAAGATACCTACGAGCAGTACTTC | CSVEDTYEQYF
TRBJ2-7 | . | . | TRBV6-5 | TGTGCCAGTACTAGGCAGTACAAGATGGAGCAGTACTTC | CASTRQYKMEQYF